This T cell receptor beta chain was captured in a study of spatial heterogeneity in lung cancer. Findings of the study overall: Tumors with more nonsynonymous mutations had more expanded intratumoral alpha and beta TCRs.

This sample's time point: sample taken at primary tumor resection. Frozen PBMC, nontumor lung or tumor provided whole RNA, which was sequenced unsorted. TCRdb reprocessed the 5' RACE reads with MiXCR, giving one entry per CDR3 protein. The sample has around 100,000 distinct CDR3 sequences, about 4.6% seen once; the top ten hold over 20%. Ten or more counts support this clonotype. What it recognizes is unknown. The CDR3 totals 15 residues. Per the germline V gene, CDR1 is KGHDR and CDR2 is SFDVKD. Trimming cost V 11 bases and J 0 bases; bases outside gene matches: 2. The specimen was lung tumor tissue, collected at surgery. This sequence was found in a male donor with early-stage non-small cell lung cancer. The rearrangement uses TRBV24-1 and TRBJ2-2; 13 bases line up with TRBD2. The CDR3 is CASGTSGTNTGELFF. The CDR3 DNA reads TGTGCCAGCGGGACTAGCGGGACGAACACCGGGGAGCTGTTTTTT.